The clone carrying this T cell receptor (beta chain) is a singleton in its sample. Its antigen remains unidentified. The V segment lost 7 bases and the J segment 4 bases; nucleotides outside the gene matches: 8. The CDR3 spans 14 residues. Germline-derived CDR1 and CDR2 are MNHEY and SVGAGI. Researchers ran the PCR with 60 Vbeta and 13 Jbeta primers. Measured with immunoSEQ multiplex PCR; TCRdb has only the in-frame clones, and not every one. The data contain some 110,000 clones, about 68% of them singletons. The data derive from a study of cytomegalovirus exposure and HLA in healthy donors. Overall study findings and caveats: Sequencing probably produced one cluster of sequence variants that were highly shared. In vitro experiments confirmed that three CMV-associated chains were specific for CMV antigens.

The chain combines TRBV6-5 with TRBJ2-5; 8 nucleotides line up with TRBD2. What was sequenced was PBMCs. The TCR originated in a woman aged 45 to 65 in good health and CMV-seropositive. DNA for the CDR3: TGTGCCAGCACCCCCGCGGGAGGATCAGAGACCCAGTACTTC. Encoded protein: CASTPAGGSETQYF.